This entry describes one TCR beta chain. The target antigen is unknown. This specimen comes from a study of shared clonotypes between healthy human individuals. Whole-study findings and limits: On the whole, naive subsets had larger estimated richness than memory subsets had.

Researchers ran the assay at a deep level. Original data processing: Filtering differed for immunoSEQ, which gave only junction sequences without quality scores. Method: immunoSEQ multiplex PCR; TCRdb's copy keeps in-frame clones and lacks some. D and trimming come from the DNA, and the V and J calls and clone size come from that table. The table has hundreds of thousands of clones, about 96% seen once. Germline CDR1 reads SGHTA; CDR2 reads FQGNSA. The CDR3 consists of 15 residues. Germline trimming cut 5 bases from V and 7 bases from J; bases unmatched to any gene: 10. The specimen sequenced was memory CD8+ T cells sorted from blood. Subset: CD45RO+ cells pooled with CCR7-negative TemRA cells. The V call is TRBV7-2, the J call TRBJ2-5, with 10 bases fitting TRBD1. The receptor was derived from a man aged 30-40 years in good health. CDR3 sequence reads: CASSQDRGLSGTQYF. The DNA for the CDR3 is TGTGCCAGCAGCCAAGACAGGGGGCTGAGTGGGACCCAGTACTTC.